This T cell receptor (beta chain) derives from a study of lymphopenia after photon versus proton radiotherapy. Per germline, CDR1 SGHTA and CDR2 FQGTGA. CDR3 length: 15 amino acids. Trimming took off 3 bases at V and 0 bases at J, with 12 bases between the two ends. Libraries were prepared by immunoSEQ multiplex PCR; TCRdb keeps only in-frame clonotypes and omits some of them. The table has 43,000 or so clones, roughly 85% seen once; the top ten hold around 2%. The material sequenced was peripheral blood, taken from a patient treated with photon-based radiotherapy. V usage is TRBV7-3 and J usage is TRBJ2-7, with D possibly being TRBD1 (6 bases). The sequence came from a man aged 40-49 years with gastric cancer. The CDR3 DNA is TGTGCCAGCAGCTTGACCGGGACAAGCTCCTACGAGCAGTACTTC. Protein: CASSLTGTSSYEQYF.